This T cell receptor (beta chain) was sequenced in a study of shared clonotypes between healthy human individuals (TCRdb year 2020). Regarding the complete study: The cohort comprised two women and three men aged 18 to 49 years. To estimate repertoire size and how much clonotypes are shared between individuals, the study performed deep sequencing of blood TCR repertoires from a few healthy adults. To increase sequencing depth and limit assay-specific biases, TCR repertoire library preparation and sequencing were carried out by different laboratories using diverse techniques. Per donor, leukapheresis produced somewhere between about 0.94 and 9 billion PBMCs.

The donors were healthy, HIV-negative adults with no recently reported acute infections or vaccinations. Every donor was a Caucasian adult residing in Nashville, Tennessee, USA. For unsorted samples, 75 million to 90 million PBMCs were counted and genomic DNA was extracted with the QIAamp DNA Blood Mini kit. After blood collection by leukapheresis, PBMCs were isolated using Ficoll-Histopaque density gradient centrifugation and then cryopreserved in the vapor phase of liquid nitrogen. Broad study findings and their caveats: The small number of donors limited the genetic and exposure-history diversity represented. Pairwise subsampling indicated that sequencing depth was expected to affect the degree of clonotype sharing among donors. Sampling was restricted to blood, and TCR repertoires in tissue are likely to differ from TCR repertoires in blood.

Using the deep immunoSEQ assay, multiplex PCR amplified TCR CDR3 regions from genomic DNA. Extracted genomic DNA from each cell subset was distributed evenly across all wells of several immunoSEQ 96-well plates, and each plate was treated as a replicate. Each replicate PCR for unsorted PBMC received approximately 300 ng genomic DNA, equal to 25,000 to 35,000 T cell genomes. Ten immunoSEQ deep assay plates were used to sequence unsorted PBMC genomic DNA. The purified libraries were quantified using a Qubit 3.0 fluorometer, sized with a Bioanalyzer 2100, and then quantified again using the KAPA Library Quantification kit. A separate single-read 150-cycle Illumina NextSeq 550 flow cell was used to sequence each immunoSEQ 96-well plate. The authors' analysis ran thus. Because the immunoSEQ output held only junctional sequences and lacked quality scores, the filtering could not match the filtering applied to full-length reads. To assign V/J genes and CDR3, sequences were annotated against IMGT germline references using PyIR, a Python wrapper for IgBLAST v1.9. Reads with weak V/J assignments (E-value above 1e-6), missing CDR3, stop codons, out-of-frame junctions, or ambiguous translated residues were removed. V3J clonotypes were defined by identical inferred V gene, J gene, and CDR3 amino acid sequence. The percentage overlap between two repertoires was calculated by dividing the number of shared unique clonotypes by the size of the smaller repertoire. RTK rarefaction, the Chao1 estimator, and Recon v2.1 estimates of unobserved clonotypes were used to assess repertoire richness. As stored in TCRdb, this immuneACCESS dataset retains in-frame rearrangements with V and J assigned. A fraction of the clones does not appear; measured against another copy, unresolved V genes explain less than half of the discrepancy, and the remainder lacks a known reason. The DNA gave D and trimming, while V, J and clone size come from that table. The sample table contains fewer than 600,000 clones; only one count was recorded for around 77% of them. 12% of the sample rests with the top ten.

To note about this clone: Its antigen target is currently unknown. Within one base of it there is no much larger clone, and no base qualities were kept.

Between the V and J ends, shortened by 2 bases and 0 bases respectively, the junction contains 5 bases. Measured from the cysteine to the phenylalanine, the CDR3 is 14 residues long. The read is trimmed to its CDR3 DNA, 42 bases read in frame from base 1. From the germline V gene, CDR1 is KGHSH and CDR2 is LQKENI. The rearrangement joined TRBV18 to TRBJ1-3, with the D gene uncertain. Sequenced input: PBMCs. This clonotype was sampled from a middle-aged woman in good health. Some clones in this sample may be carry-over from other donors' samples. The nucleotides read TGTGCCAGCTCACCAAGCAGCTCTGGAAACACCATATATTTT. Its coded protein is CASSPSSSGNTIYF.